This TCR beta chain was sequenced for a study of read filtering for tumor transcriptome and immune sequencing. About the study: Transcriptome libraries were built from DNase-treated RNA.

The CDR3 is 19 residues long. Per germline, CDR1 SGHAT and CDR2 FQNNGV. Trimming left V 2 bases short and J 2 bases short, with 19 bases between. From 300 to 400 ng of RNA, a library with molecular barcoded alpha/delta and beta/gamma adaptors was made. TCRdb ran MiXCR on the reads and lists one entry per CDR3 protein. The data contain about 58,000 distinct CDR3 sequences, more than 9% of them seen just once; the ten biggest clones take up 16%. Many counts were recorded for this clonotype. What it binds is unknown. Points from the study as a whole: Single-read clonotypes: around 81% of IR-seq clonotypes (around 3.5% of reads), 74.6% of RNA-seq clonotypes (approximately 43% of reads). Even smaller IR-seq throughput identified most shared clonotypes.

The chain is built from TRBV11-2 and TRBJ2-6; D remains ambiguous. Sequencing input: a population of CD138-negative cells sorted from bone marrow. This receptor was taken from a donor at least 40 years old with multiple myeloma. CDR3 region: CASSLRSGSDTTGANVLTF. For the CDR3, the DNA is TGTGCCAGCAGCTTAAGGTCTGGCAGCGATACCACTGGGGCCAACGTCCTGACTTTC.